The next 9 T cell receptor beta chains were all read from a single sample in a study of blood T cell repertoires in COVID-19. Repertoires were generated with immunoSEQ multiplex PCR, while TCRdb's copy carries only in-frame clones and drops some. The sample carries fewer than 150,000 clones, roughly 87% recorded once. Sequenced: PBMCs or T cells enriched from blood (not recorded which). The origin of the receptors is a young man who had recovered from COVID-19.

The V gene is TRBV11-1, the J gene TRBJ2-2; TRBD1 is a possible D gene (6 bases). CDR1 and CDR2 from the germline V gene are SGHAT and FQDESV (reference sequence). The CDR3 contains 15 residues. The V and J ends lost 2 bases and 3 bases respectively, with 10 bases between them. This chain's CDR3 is CASSLTDSHTGELFF. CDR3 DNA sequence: TGTGCCAGCAGCTTAACGGACAGCCACACCGGGGAGCTGTTTTTT.

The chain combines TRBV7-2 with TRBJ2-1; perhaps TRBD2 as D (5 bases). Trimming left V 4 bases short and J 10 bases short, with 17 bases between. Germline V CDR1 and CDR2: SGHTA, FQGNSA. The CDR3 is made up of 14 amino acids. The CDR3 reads CASSYRPQTGEQFF. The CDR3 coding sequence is TGTGCCAGCAGCTACCGCCCTCAAACGGGGGAGCAGTTCTTC.

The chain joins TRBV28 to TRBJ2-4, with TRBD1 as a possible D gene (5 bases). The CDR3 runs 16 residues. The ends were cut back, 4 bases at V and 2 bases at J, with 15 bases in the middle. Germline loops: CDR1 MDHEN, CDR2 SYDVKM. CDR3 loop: CASSSLRVGSKNIQYF. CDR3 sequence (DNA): TGTGCCAGCAGTTCGCTCAGGGTAGGGTCCAAAAACATTCAGTACTTC.

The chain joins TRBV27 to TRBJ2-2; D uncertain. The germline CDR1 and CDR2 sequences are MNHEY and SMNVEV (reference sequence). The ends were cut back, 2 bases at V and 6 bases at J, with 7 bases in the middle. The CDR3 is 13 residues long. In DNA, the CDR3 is TGTGCCAGCAGTTTAGACATCCCCGGGGAGCTGTTTTTT. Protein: CASSLDIPGELFF.

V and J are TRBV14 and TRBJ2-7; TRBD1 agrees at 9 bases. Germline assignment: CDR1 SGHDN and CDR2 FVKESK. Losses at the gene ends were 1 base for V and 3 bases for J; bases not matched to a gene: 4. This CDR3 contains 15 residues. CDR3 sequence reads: CASSQAGQGFYEQYF. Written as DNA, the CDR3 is TGTGCCAGCAGCCAAGCGGGACAGGGCTTCTACGAGCAGTACTTC.

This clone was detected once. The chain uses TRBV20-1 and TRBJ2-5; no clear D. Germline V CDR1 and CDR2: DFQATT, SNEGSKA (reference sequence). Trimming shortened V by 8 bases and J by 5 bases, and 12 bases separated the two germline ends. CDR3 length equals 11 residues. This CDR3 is CSPDSGETQYF. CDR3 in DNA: TGCAGTCCTGACTCCGGTGAGACCCAGTACTTC.

CDR3 sequence (DNA): TGTGCCACCAGCGGGAGGAGCAGCACAGATACGCAGTATTTT. Its translation: CATSGRSSTDTQYF. V gene TRBV24-1 combines with J gene TRBJ2-3, with 7 positions matching TRBD2. The CDR3 extends over 14 amino acids. V lost 7 bases to trimming and J lost 0 bases; unmatched junction nucleotides: 3. In germline, CDR1 is KGHDR, CDR2 SFDVKD.

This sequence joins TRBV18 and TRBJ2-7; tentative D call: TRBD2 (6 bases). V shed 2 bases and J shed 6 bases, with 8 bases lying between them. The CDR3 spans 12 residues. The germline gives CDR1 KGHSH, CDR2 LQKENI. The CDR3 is CASSPSGGEQYV. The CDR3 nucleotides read TGTGCCAGCTCACCATCCGGGGGCGAGCAGTACGTC.

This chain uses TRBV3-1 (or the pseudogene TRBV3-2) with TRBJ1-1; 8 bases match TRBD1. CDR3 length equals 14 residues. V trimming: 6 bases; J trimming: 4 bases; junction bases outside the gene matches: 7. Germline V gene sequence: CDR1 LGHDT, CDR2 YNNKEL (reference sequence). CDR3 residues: CASRSETGGTEAFF. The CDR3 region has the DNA TGTGCCAGCAGATCCGAAACAGGGGGCACTGAAGCTTTCTTT.